These T cell receptor beta chains were read from a single sample in a study of cytomegalovirus exposure and HLA in healthy donors. Using immunoSEQ multiplex PCR, the repertoire was profiled, and TCRdb retains in-frame clones only, with some absent. The profile shows some 140,000 clones, approximately 71% of them singletons. The sequenced sample was PBMCs. Every receptor here comes from a man aged 25-45 years in good health and CMV-seronegative. Both conserved end residues are part of each CDR3. Each record gives: D gene, clone size, V gene, J gene, CDR3 DNA, CDR3 protein. The D gene is left open where the match is weak. Size is stated for part of the rows, as once, few or many counts, or as a class when the clone is expanded.

d_call: .; clone_size: .; v_call: TRBV7-6; j_call: TRBJ2-5; cdr3_nt: TGTGCCAGCAGCTTAATGGAGATCGAGACCCAGTACTTC; cdr3_aa: CASSLMEIETQYF
d_call: TRBD2; clone_size: .; v_call: TRBV4-2; j_call: TRBJ2-1; cdr3_nt: TGTGCCAGCAGCCAAGGCCACAGGGGCGGCTTTGCGGGAGGGCCTTTCTATGAGCAGTTCTTC; cdr3_aa: CASSQGHRGGFAGGPFYEQFF
d_call: .; clone_size: .; v_call: TRBV5-1; j_call: TRBJ2-1; cdr3_nt: TGCGCCAGCAGCTTGGAGGCGGGCCTCTACAATGAGCAGTTCTTC; cdr3_aa: CASSLEAGLYNEQFF
d_call: TRBD2; clone_size: .; v_call: TRBV4-2; j_call: TRBJ2-4; cdr3_nt: TGTGCCAGCAGCCAAGAAGTCATCAGTATGGCGGGAGGAGGCAAAAACATTCAGTACTTC; cdr3_aa: CASSQEVISMAGGGKNIQYF
d_call: .; clone_size: .; v_call: TRBV6-5; j_call: TRBJ2-7; cdr3_nt: TGTGCCAGCAGTTACTCGAGAGACAGGGAGGCGGAGCAGTACTTC; cdr3_aa: CASSYSRDREAEQYF
d_call: .; clone_size: .; v_call: TRBV5-4; j_call: TRBJ2-1; cdr3_nt: TGTGCCAGCAGTCTACAGGGTTCAGCCTACAATGAGCAGTTCTTC; cdr3_aa: CASSLQGSAYNEQFF
d_call: TRBD1; clone_size: .; v_call: TRBV6-1; j_call: TRBJ1-5; cdr3_nt: TGTGCCGCCCGGGACAGGGACAAGCCGGGTCAGCCCCAGCATTTT; cdr3_aa: CAARDRDKPGQPQHF
d_call: .; clone_size: .; v_call: TRBV6-6; j_call: TRBJ2-3; cdr3_nt: TGTGCCAGCAGTTACGGGCAGAACACAGATACGCAGTATTTT; cdr3_aa: CASSYGQNTDTQYF
d_call: TRBD2; clone_size: .; v_call: TRBV29-1; j_call: TRBJ2-3; cdr3_nt: TGCAGCGTGGGGGAGGGAAGCACAGATACGCAGTATTTT; cdr3_aa: CSVGEGSTDTQYF
d_call: TRBD1; clone_size: .; v_call: TRBV5-4; j_call: TRBJ1-2; cdr3_nt: TGTGCCAGCAGCCCAGGACAGGGCTATGGCTACACCTTC; cdr3_aa: CASSPGQGYGYTF
d_call: TRBD1; clone_size: once; v_call: TRBV29-1; j_call: TRBJ1-2; cdr3_nt: TGCAGCGCCTTGGACAGGGGGAGCTATGGCTACACCTTC; cdr3_aa: CSALDRGSYGYTF
d_call: TRBD1; clone_size: .; v_call: TRBV27; j_call: TRBJ2-7; cdr3_nt: TGTGCCAGCAGTTTCGGGGACAGACCCTACGAGCAGTACTTC; cdr3_aa: CASSFGDRPYEQYF
d_call: TRBD2; clone_size: .; v_call: TRBV5-1; j_call: TRBJ2-1; cdr3_nt: TGCGCCAGCAGCGTGACTAGCGACTACAATGAGCAGTTCTTC; cdr3_aa: CASSVTSDYNEQFF
d_call: .; clone_size: .; v_call: TRBV7-9; j_call: TRBJ1-2; cdr3_nt: TGTGCCAGCAGCTTATTGGAGAGCTATGGCTACACCTTC; cdr3_aa: CASSLLESYGYTF
d_call: .; clone_size: .; v_call: TRBV10-2; j_call: TRBJ1-6; cdr3_nt: TGCGCCAGCAGCGGGGAACAAAATAATTCACCCCTCCACTTT; cdr3_aa: CASSGEQNNSPLHF
d_call: TRBD2; clone_size: .; v_call: TRBV9; j_call: TRBJ2-5; cdr3_nt: TGTGCCAGCAGCGTAGAGGGACTAGTTAGTGAGACCCAGTACTTC; cdr3_aa: CASSVEGLVSETQYF
d_call: TRBD2; clone_size: .; v_call: TRBV5-1; j_call: TRBJ2-3; cdr3_nt: TGCGCCAGCAGCTTCCCGACTAGCAGTTACACAGATACGCAGTATTTT; cdr3_aa: CASSFPTSSYTDTQYF
d_call: .; clone_size: .; v_call: TRBV29-1; j_call: TRBJ2-3; cdr3_nt: TGCAGCGCCGAGGGGGGGAGGGCAGATACGCAGTATTTT; cdr3_aa: CSAEGGRADTQYF
d_call: TRBD2; clone_size: .; v_call: TRBV6-1; j_call: TRBJ2-5; cdr3_nt: TGTGCCAGCAGTGACACAACGGGACTAGCGGACCAAGAGACCCAGTACTTC; cdr3_aa: CASSDTTGLADQETQYF
d_call: .; clone_size: .; v_call: TRBV29-1; j_call: TRBJ2-7; cdr3_nt: TGCAGCGTAGAAAGCCTTTACGAGCAGTACTTC; cdr3_aa: CSVESLYEQYF
d_call: .; clone_size: .; v_call: TRBV5-8; j_call: TRBJ2-2; cdr3_nt: TGTGCCAGCAGCTTGGGGCAGGGGAACACCGGGGAGCTGTTTTTT; cdr3_aa: CASSLGQGNTGELFF
d_call: .; clone_size: .; v_call: TRBV2; j_call: TRBJ2-5; cdr3_nt: TGTGCCAGCAGACCTTTGGGGGGAGTAGGGGAGACCCAGTACTTC; cdr3_aa: CASRPLGGVGETQYF
d_call: TRBD2; clone_size: once; v_call: TRBV7-2; j_call: TRBJ2-3; cdr3_nt: TGTGCCAGCAGACTACCGGGAGGGGTAGCAGATACGCAGTATTTT; cdr3_aa: CASRLPGGVADTQYF
d_call: TRBD1; clone_size: .; v_call: TRBV28; j_call: TRBJ1-2; cdr3_nt: TGTGCCAGCAGCTTATTACAGGGGAACTATGGCTACACCTTC; cdr3_aa: CASSLLQGNYGYTF
d_call: TRBD2; clone_size: .; v_call: TRBV7-7; j_call: TRBJ2-5; cdr3_nt: TGTGCTAGCAGCCACCAGCTAGCGGGAGGTCCTCCAGAGACCCAGTACTTC; cdr3_aa: CASSHQLAGGPPETQYF
d_call: TRBD1; clone_size: .; v_call: TRBV5-1; j_call: TRBJ2-7; cdr3_nt: TGCGCCAGCAGCTTCGAGACAGGGTCCTACGAGCAGTACTTC; cdr3_aa: CASSFETGSYEQYF
d_call: TRBD2; clone_size: .; v_call: TRBV6-5; j_call: TRBJ2-7; cdr3_nt: TGTGCCAGCAGTTACTCGGGGCCGGGGGGGTACGAGCAGTACTTC; cdr3_aa: CASSYSGPGGYEQYF
d_call: TRBD1; clone_size: .; v_call: TRBV2; j_call: TRBJ1-4; cdr3_nt: TGTGCCAGCAGTCCCCCCGACAGGGGGCGCAGATTTTCTGGAGAAAAACTGTTTTTT; cdr3_aa: CASSPPDRGRRFSGEKLFF
d_call: .; clone_size: .; v_call: TRBV11-2; j_call: TRBJ2-1; cdr3_nt: TGTGCCAGCCTCAGTTACAATGAGCAGTTCTTC; cdr3_aa: CASLSYNEQFF
d_call: .; clone_size: .; v_call: TRBV2; j_call: TRBJ2-5; cdr3_nt: TGTGCCAGCAGCGGTCGGGGGTTGGCCCAGTACTTC; cdr3_aa: CASSGRGLAQYF
d_call: TRBD1; clone_size: .; v_call: TRBV5-1; j_call: TRBJ2-5; cdr3_nt: TGCGCCAGCAGCCCGGGACAGCGCCAAGAGACCCAGTACTTC; cdr3_aa: CASSPGQRQETQYF
d_call: .; clone_size: .; v_call: TRBV10-2; j_call: TRBJ2-7; cdr3_nt: TGCGCCAGCAGTGAAACAGGAATGCTGCACGAGCAGTACTTC; cdr3_aa: CASSETGMLHEQYF
d_call: TRBD1; clone_size: .; v_call: TRBV6-5; j_call: TRBJ2-7; cdr3_nt: TGTGCCAGCAGTCAACAGGGGAATTGGCATGGCGAGCAGTACTTC; cdr3_aa: CASSQQGNWHGEQYF
d_call: TRBD1; clone_size: .; v_call: TRBV10-1; j_call: TRBJ2-5; cdr3_nt: TGCGCCAGCAGTGAGTCGACTGGGACAGGGCGGGAGACCCAGTACTTC; cdr3_aa: CASSESTGTGRETQYF
d_call: .; clone_size: few; v_call: TRBV27; j_call: TRBJ1-2; cdr3_nt: TGTGCCAGCAGTTTATGGGGAGTCGGCTATGGCTACACCTTC; cdr3_aa: CASSLWGVGYGYTF
d_call: TRBD2; clone_size: few; v_call: TRBV7-8; j_call: TRBJ2-7; cdr3_nt: TGTGCCAGCAGCTCTGAGGGACTAGCGGGAGACTACGAGCAGTACTTC; cdr3_aa: CASSSEGLAGDYEQYF
d_call: TRBD1; clone_size: few; v_call: TRBV29-1; j_call: TRBJ1-2; cdr3_nt: TGCAGCGTTCTCCAGGGGGGTAGCGGCTACACCTTC; cdr3_aa: CSVLQGGSGYTF
d_call: TRBD2; clone_size: .; v_call: TRBV4-2; j_call: TRBJ2-1; cdr3_nt: TGTGCCAGCAGCCAAGAGGGGGCGGGAGGGGGCAATGAGCAGTTCTTC; cdr3_aa: CASSQEGAGGGNEQFF
d_call: .; clone_size: .; v_call: TRBV5-1; j_call: TRBJ2-3; cdr3_nt: TGCGCCAGCGGCCCTGGTGTGAGGGCCCCAGATACGCAGTATTTT; cdr3_aa: CASGPGVRAPDTQYF
d_call: .; clone_size: .; v_call: TRBV7-7; j_call: TRBJ2-7; cdr3_nt: TGTGCTAGCAGCTTATCGCCCCAGGACTACGAGCAATACTTC; cdr3_aa: CASSLSPQDYEQYF
d_call: TRBD2; clone_size: .; v_call: TRBV10-3; j_call: TRBJ2-7; cdr3_nt: TGTGCCATCAGTGACCCCGGGGGGAAGATCTCCTACGAGCAGTACTTC; cdr3_aa: CAISDPGGKISYEQYF
d_call: TRBD1; clone_size: .; v_call: TRBV11-2; j_call: TRBJ1-1; cdr3_nt: TGTGCCAGCAGGGGACAGGGGACCGTCACTGAAGCTTTCTTT; cdr3_aa: CASRGQGTVTEAFF
d_call: TRBD2; clone_size: .; v_call: TRBV5-1; j_call: TRBJ2-2; cdr3_nt: TGCGCCAGCAGCTTGGGGTCTAGCGGGACAGTCACCGGGGAGCTGTTTTTT; cdr3_aa: CASSLGSSGTVTGELFF
d_call: .; clone_size: once; v_call: TRBV19; j_call: TRBJ1-1; cdr3_nt: TGTGCCAGTAGCAAGACAGTAATAGCTTTCTTT; cdr3_aa: CASSKTVIAFF
d_call: TRBD1; clone_size: .; v_call: TRBV2; j_call: TRBJ1-1; cdr3_nt: TGTGCCAGCAGAGCACAGGGGACTGAAGCTTTCTTT; cdr3_aa: CASRAQGTEAFF
d_call: .; clone_size: .; v_call: TRBV4-1; j_call: TRBJ2-7; cdr3_nt: TGCGCCAGCAGCCTCACGACACTCTACGAGCAGTACTTC; cdr3_aa: CASSLTTLYEQYF
d_call: TRBD2; clone_size: .; v_call: TRBV5-1; j_call: TRBJ2-7; cdr3_nt: TGCGCCAGCAGCCCGGGGACTAGCGGGCCCTACGAGCAGTACTTC; cdr3_aa: CASSPGTSGPYEQYF
d_call: TRBD1; clone_size: .; v_call: TRBV4-1; j_call: TRBJ2-6; cdr3_nt: TGCGCCAGCAGCTCGGGACAGTCTGGGGCCAACGTCCTGACTTTC; cdr3_aa: CASSSGQSGANVLTF
d_call: .; clone_size: .; v_call: TRBV6-6; j_call: TRBJ1-2; cdr3_nt: TGTGCCAGCAGTTACGAGGCCAGCGATGGCTACACCTTC; cdr3_aa: CASSYEASDGYTF
d_call: TRBD2; clone_size: few; v_call: TRBV5-6; j_call: TRBJ2-3; cdr3_nt: TGTGCCAGCAGCTTCCCGGGACTAGCGGGAGAGCTAAGCACAGATACGCAGTATTTT; cdr3_aa: CASSFPGLAGELSTDTQYF